The 29 T cell receptor beta chains given below trace back to one sample, sequenced in a study of blood T cells in healthy people across ages. A second PCR of about 6 to 11 cycles used a sample-barcoded 5' primer and a J-beta primer mix. TCRdb re-analysed the 5' RACE reads in MiXCR, keeping a single row per CDR3 protein. In the table there are about 670,000 distinct CDR3 sequences, around 43% of which are singletons. The source material was blood. Receptors originate from a man older than 75 in good health.

The V and J genes are TRBV20-1 and TRBJ2-5; 12 nucleotides agree with TRBD2. The V gene end was trimmed by 5 bases and the J gene end by 3 bases; junction bases not matched to a gene: 16. The CDR3 is 18 residues long. Germline assignment: CDR1 DFQATT and CDR2 SNEGSKA (reference sequence). The CDR3 region is CSAPQGASGGVREETQYF. CDR3 nucleotides: TGCAGTGCTCCTCAAGGGGCTAGCGGGGGGGTGCGGGAAGAGACCCAGTACTTC.

This clonotype appeared a few times. The CDR3: CASRGQGLQQETQYF. The DNA of the CDR3 is TGTGCCAGCAGGGGACAGGGGCTCCAACAAGAGACCCAGTACTTC. The chain links TRBV27 to TRBJ2-5, with 10 bases lining up with TRBD1. Looked up from germline, CDR1 is MNHEY and CDR2 is SMNVEV (reference sequence). CDR3 length equals 15 residues. After removal of 6 bases from V and 2 bases from J, the junction contained 6 bases not matched to a gene.

The chain uses TRBV4-3 and TRBJ1-3; D uncertain. With 0 bases removed from V and 8 bases from J, the gap between germline ends came to 8 bases. The CDR3 spans 13 residues. Germline-derived CDR1 and CDR2 are LGHNA and YSLEER. The CDR3 protein is CASSQDKGDTIYF. The CDR3 DNA sequence: TGCGCCAGCAGCCAAGATAAGGGAGACACCATATATTTT.

This clonotype occurred many times. V gene TRBV20-1 combines with J gene TRBJ1-2, with a possible D match to TRBD1 (5 bases). The CDR3 runs to 13 residues. Germline assignment: CDR1 DFQATT and CDR2 SNEGSKA (reference sequence). The V end lost 3 bases, the J end lost 3 bases, and 11 bases lay between the germline ends. The chain's CDR3 is CSARSGGDYGYTF. CDR3 nucleotides: TGCAGTGCTAGGTCCGGGGGAGACTATGGCTACACCTTC.

The CDR3 bases are TGTGCCAGCAGCCAAGAAGGGGATCACACCGGGGAGCTGTTTTTT. Translated, it gives CASSQEGDHTGELFF. The chain couples TRBV4-2 to TRBJ2-2; D might be TRBD1 (5 bases). CDR1 and CDR2 (germline): LGHNA, YNFKEQ. The CDR3 covers 15 residues. V lost 0 bases and J lost 3, with 8 bases in between.

The CDR3 nucleotides are TGTGCCAGCAGCTCACAGGGTTCGAACACTGAAGCTTTCTTT. It codes for CASSSQGSNTEAFF. The V and J genes are TRBV7-3 and TRBJ1-1, with D perhaps TRBD1 (6 bases). CDR3 size: 14 residues. V gave up 4 bases and J gave up 1 base, with 10 bases separating them. Per the germline V gene, CDR1 is SGHTA and CDR2 is FQGTGA. Filled out from reference TRBV7-3 and TRBJ1-1, the complete variable domain reads GAGVSQTPSNKVTEKGKYVELRCDPISGHTALYWYRQSLGQGPEFLIYFQGTGAADDSGLPNDRFFAVRPEGSVSTLKIQRTERGDSAVYLCASSSQGSNTEAFFGQGTRLTVV.

This chain links TRBV6-6 with TRBJ2-5; tentatively, D is TRBD1 (7 bases). The germline V gene encodes CDR1 MNHNY and CDR2 SVGAGI (reference sequence). This CDR3 contains 16 residues. The germline V and J ends were trimmed by 2 bases and 0 bases, with 13 bases remaining between them. The CDR3 DNA reads as TGTGCCAGCAGTTACACGGCAGGGGGGAACCAAGAGACCCAGTACTTC. Translated, it gives CASSYTAGGNQETQYF.

V usage is TRBV7-9 and J usage is TRBJ1-5; 7 bases match TRBD1. The CDR3 loop spans 18 amino acids. Germline V gene data show CDR1 as SEHNR and CDR2 as FQNEAQ (reference sequence). J lost 0 bases, V lost 5 bases, and 13 bases had no gene match. As DNA, the CDR3 is TGTGCCAGCAGCAAAGGGACAGCCTCCACTTATAGCAATCAGCCCCAGCATTTT. It encodes CASSKGTASTYSNQPQHF.

This clonotype came up many times. The chain uses TRBV6-2 or TRBV6-3 and TRBJ2-3, with D perhaps matching TRBD2 (6 bases). Deletions cut 0 bases from V and 4 bases from J, with 8 bases between. This CDR3 is 14 amino acids long. The germline gives CDR1 MNHEY, CDR2 SVGEGT. The CDR3 reads CASSYSSGSDTQYF. CDR3 coding DNA: TGTGCCAGCAGTTACTCGAGCGGGTCAGATACGCAGTATTTT.

The chain recombines TRBV3-1 with TRBJ2-1; 11 bases align to TRBD2. Germline-derived CDR1 and CDR2 are LGHDT and YNNKEL (reference sequence). The J segment lost 0 bases and the V segment lost 3 bases, leaving 10 bases of the junction unmatched. The length of the CDR3 is 19 residues. DNA of the CDR3: TGTGCCAGCAGCCAGTGTCATAGCGGGGGGGCCCGCTCCTACAATGAGCAGTTCTTC. The encoded protein is CASSQCHSGGARSYNEQFF.

This clonotype was seen a handful of times. The chain combines TRBV7-2 with TRBJ2-1; 11 bases align to TRBD1. V trimming: 1 base; J trimming: 6 bases; junction bases outside the gene matches: 5. The CDR3 sequence is 16 residues long. The germline CDR1 and CDR2 sequences are SGHTA and FQGNSA. CDR3 loop: CASSLVPGQGANEQFF. CDR3 in DNA: TGTGCCAGCAGCTTAGTGCCCGGACAGGGGGCCAATGAGCAGTTCTTC.

Points on this clonotype: A clone one base away is much larger, so this may be a read error. The chain uses TRBV4-3 and TRBJ2-7; D is perhaps TRBD1 or TRBD2 (6 bases each). The CDR3 spans 14 residues. Trimming left V 4 bases short and J 3 bases short, with 13 bases between. The germline V gene encodes CDR1 LGHNA and CDR2 YSLEER. CDR3 DNA: TGCGCCAGCAGCCTAGGCGGGACAATCTACGAGCAGTACTTC. Protein sequence: CASSLGGTIYEQYF.

This sequence joins TRBV30 and TRBJ2-7, with 10 bases fitting TRBD1. The CDR3 contains 14 residues. Trimming at V came to 5 bases and at J to 0 bases, leaving 4 bases not matched to a gene. Germline CDR1 is GTSNPN and CDR2 is SVGIG (reference sequence). The CDR3 sequence is CAWDGQGGSYEQYF. The CDR3 nucleotides read TGTGCCTGGGATGGACAGGGGGGCTCCTACGAGCAGTACTTC.

This rearrangement joins TRBV10-3 to TRBJ2-7; 9 nucleotides agree with TRBD1. CDR3 size: 16 residues. CDR1 and CDR2 from the germline V gene are ENHRY and SYGVKD. The V and J ends lost 4 bases and 4 bases, in that order; junction bases with no gene match: 11. The CDR3 sequence is CAISVSGQGITYEQYF. In DNA, the CDR3 is TGTGCCATCAGTGTCTCGGGACAGGGAATCACGTACGAGCAGTACTTC.

In this sample, this clonotype turned up a few times. The gene calls are TRBV30 and TRBJ2-3; D uncertain. Germline assignment: CDR1 GTSNPN and CDR2 SVGIG (reference sequence). V dropped 8 bases and J dropped 6 bases, with 24 bases sitting between them. The CDR3 has 15 amino acids. The DNA for the CDR3 is TGTGCCCTAACAGAGCAAATGGGCAATGTCGATACGCAGTATTTT. Translation gives CALTEQMGNVDTQYF.

The chain uses TRBV6-2 or TRBV6-3 and TRBJ2-3, with TRBD2 matching over 7 bases. The CDR3 covers 18 residues. The germline V gene encodes CDR1 MNHEY and CDR2 SVGEGT. V shed 2 bases and J 2 bases; nucleotides not matched to a gene: 13. The CDR3 loop reads CASSYVAAGTIYTDTQYF. As DNA, the CDR3 is TGTGCCAGCAGTTACGTGGCGGCGGGGACTATTTACACAGATACGCAGTATTTT.

The CDR3 region has the DNA TGTGCCACCACCGTAGACAGGGTAGGGACCGGGGAGCTGTTTTTT. This gives the protein CATTVDRVGTGELFF. The chain employs TRBV24-1 and TRBJ2-2; 7 bases match TRBD1. Looked up from germline, CDR1 is KGHDR and CDR2 is SFDVKD. V trimming: 8 bases; J trimming: 5 bases; junction bases outside the gene matches: 10. The CDR3 is 15 residues long.

This chain uses TRBV6-5 with TRBJ2-5, with D tentatively TRBD2 (5 bases). The germline CDR1 and CDR2 sequences are MNHEY and SVGAGI. Trimming took off 5 bases at V and 3 bases at J, with 16 bases between the two ends. This CDR3 has 15 residues. CDR3 region: CASSPVHTGKETQYF. In DNA form, the CDR3 reads TGTGCCAGCAGTCCCGTGCACACGGGGAAAGAGACCCAGTACTTC.

The rearrangement links TRBV4-2 to TRBJ2-3; unclear D gene. Trimming stripped 4 bases from V and 2 bases from J, with 13 bases between. This CDR3 region has 15 residues. Germline V CDR1 and CDR2: LGHNA, YNFKEQ. CDR3 DNA: TGTGCCAGCAGCCCAAGAGAGCTCCCCACAGATACGCAGTATTTT. Translating gives CASSPRELPTDTQYF.

The gene calls are TRBV20-1 and TRBJ2-6, with D hard to call. With 6 bases removed from V and 5 bases from J, the gap between germline ends came to 8 bases. The CDR3 loop spans 12 amino acids. Germline V gene lookup returns CDR1 DFQATT and CDR2 SNEGSKA (reference sequence). In nucleotides, the CDR3 is TGCAGTGCGGTGCCCTGGGCCAACGTCCTGACTTTC. It encodes CSAVPWANVLTF.

This clonotype was detected only a few times. This chain joins TRBV6-2 or TRBV6-3 and TRBJ2-3; D call uncertain. The CDR3 extends over 15 amino acids. V was trimmed by 6 bases and J by 0 bases, leaving 13 bases between them. CDR1 and CDR2 (germline): MNHEY, SVGEGT. CDR3 in DNA: TGTGCCAGCAGAGTTAGACGTGCGAGCACAGATACGCAGTATTTT. Encoded protein: CASRVRRASTDTQYF.

This clonotype was recorded a few times. The rearrangement uses TRBV7-3 and TRBJ2-3; 8 bases align to TRBD2. Germline CDR1 reads SGHTA; CDR2 reads FQGTGA. CDR3 length equals 15 residues. Germline trimming cut 3 bases from V and 4 bases from J; bases unmatched to any gene: 6. The CDR3 loop reads CASSFRAGAPDTQYF. The DNA of the CDR3 is TGTGCCAGCAGCTTCCGAGCGGGAGCCCCAGATACGCAGTATTTT.

The sample holds a few counts of this clonotype. This chain links TRBV6-5 with TRBJ2-7; weak D call: TRBD2 (5 bases). CDR1 and CDR2 from the germline V gene are MNHEY and SVGAGI. The CDR3 is 14 amino acids. The germline V and J ends were trimmed by 2 bases and 6 bases, with 14 bases remaining between them. CDR3 in DNA: TGTGCCAGCAGTTACAGGGCGGAACGGGGCGAGCAGTACTTC. This codes for CASSYRAERGEQYF.

This clonotype was counted only a few times. V gene TRBV6-2 or TRBV6-3 combines with J gene TRBJ2-5; D unclear. CDR3 length: 15 residues. CDR1 is MNHEY, CDR2 SVGEGT, per germline. Trimming took 6 bases from V and 0 from J, leaving 14 bases between them. The CDR3 reads CASRPQDGDQETQYF. For the CDR3, the DNA is TGTGCCAGCAGGCCCCAAGACGGAGACCAAGAGACCCAGTACTTC.

This chain links TRBV7-2 with TRBJ2-7, with D possibly being TRBD1 (6 bases). Per the germline V gene, CDR1 is SGHTA and CDR2 is FQGNSA. This CDR3 is built from 13 residues. Trimming removed 5 bases from V and 5 bases from J, with 13 bases in between. This CDR3 reads CASSPTGFDEQYF. CDR3 nucleotides: TGTGCCAGCAGCCCCACAGGGTTCGACGAGCAGTACTTC.

This clonotype was picked up a small number of times. This chain links TRBV25-1 with TRBJ2-1, with D perhaps matching TRBD2 (6 bases). Trimming took 1 base from V and 5 from J, leaving 18 bases between them. The V gene's germline CDR1 is MGHDK and CDR2 SYGVNS. The length of the CDR3 is 17 residues. For the CDR3, the DNA is TGTGCCAGCAGTGAATCAAAAGCTAGCGCGCGAAACAATGAGCAGTTCTTC. Translating gives CASSESKASARNNEQFF.

This clonotype was found many times. The J gene is TRBJ2-5, the V gene TRBV29-1, with 9 nucleotides matching TRBD2. CDR1 and CDR2 (germline): SQVTM, ANQGSEA. The CDR3 loop spans 14 amino acids. Trimming cost V 3 bases and J 4 bases; bases outside gene matches: 6. CDR3 in amino acids: CSVDIAGDRETQYF. Here the CDR3 DNA reads TGCAGCGTTGATATAGCGGGAGATAGAGAGACCCAGTACTTC.

This sequence joins TRBV6-2 or TRBV6-3 and TRBJ1-1, with TRBD1 identical over 8 bases. With 6 bases clipped from V and 3 bases from J, the junction kept 9 bases outside the gene matches. Per germline, CDR1 MNHEY and CDR2 SVGEGT. CDR3 length: 15 amino acids. The CDR3 bases are TGTGCCAGCAGCCGGACAGGGAAAGATTACACTGAAGCTTTCTTT. Protein: CASSRTGKDYTEAFF.

The V call is TRBV7-2, the J call TRBJ2-7; unclear D gene. This CDR3 has 14 amino acids. Trimming took 1 base from V and 2 from J, leaving 9 bases between them. Germline loops: CDR1 SGHTA, CDR2 FQGNSA. CDR3 residues: CASSLEGNTYEQYF. The CDR3 DNA is TGTGCCAGCAGCTTAGAAGGGAATACCTACGAGCAGTACTTC.